This T cell receptor beta chain is from a study of cytomegalovirus exposure and HLA in healthy donors. The study, taken as a whole, reports: According to a later analysis, donors in an Asian-associated ancestry cluster reportedly had fewer N-insertions than the approximately 620-donor mean. Association of a missense DCLRE1C variant with TCR beta V- and J-gene trimming was reported in a later analysis.

The CDR3 is 16 amino acids. With 2 bases clipped from V and 5 bases from J, the junction kept 4 bases outside the gene matches. The V gene's germline CDR1 is MNHNS and CDR2 SASEGT. 13 Jbeta primers and 60 Vbeta primers were used for the PCR. Profiled with immunoSEQ multiplex PCR; TCRdb holds only in-frame clones, not every one. The sample records some 160,000 clones, more than 75% being singletons. Note on this clone: Its antigen is not known.

This sequence originates from a male donor in good health and CMV-seronegative. Sequencing input: PBMCs. The chain carries TRBV6-1 and TRBJ2-3, with TRBD2 identical over 13 bases. CDR3 protein: CASSETSGGAGDTQYF. The CDR3 DNA follows: TGTGCCAGCAGTGAAACTAGCGGGGGGGCCGGAGATACGCAGTATTTT.